This record looks at one TCR beta chain sequence and its context. Its antigen remains unidentified. This entry belongs to a study of T cell repertoires in cytomegalovirus infection. Overall study context: HLA-B-restricted CMV epitopes that are well studied were used alongside recently identified HLA-C-restricted ones. An indication of both CMV infection and matching HLA type came from public TCR beta signatures. Broader study findings: HLA-C-restricted CMV clonotypes gave the most frequent clonotype in two of eight donors.

TCRdb redid the calling of the reads with MiXCR, one entry per CDR3 protein. The repertoire includes roughly 49,000 distinct CDR3 sequences, 20% to 25% of them detected once, and approximately 90% sits in the top ten. The CDR3 covers 12 residues. Per germline, CDR1 MNHEY and CDR2 SMNVEV (reference sequence). The V end was cut by 5 bases, the J end by 8 bases, with 12 bases between. This sequence joins TRBV27 and TRBJ1-1; a weak D match, TRBD1 (5 bases). Material: CD8+ T cells from cultured PBMCs, obtained from culture after CMV antigen stimulation. The receptor's source is a human donor in good health (CMV status not recorded). Some clones in this sample may be carry-over from other donors' samples. CDR3 DNA: TGTGCCAGCAGTCGGTACGGGGGGGAAGCTTTCTTT. Protein: CASSRYGGEAFF.